This T cell receptor beta chain was captured in a study of shared clonotypes between healthy human individuals. Here immunoSEQ multiplex PCR was the method, and the copy in TCRdb shows in-frame clones only, minus some. The table records roughly 2,000,000 clones, roughly 94% of them present only once. The length of the CDR3 is 15 residues. Germline V gives CDR1 GTSNPN, CDR2 SVGIG (reference sequence). The ends were cut back, 0 bases at V and 4 bases at J, with 13 bases in the middle. Naive CD8 cells were CD45RO-negative, positively selected for CCR7, excluding terminally differentiated effector memory CD45RA+ cells. The donors were adults (healthy and HIV-negative) with no recent acute infections or vaccinations.

The chain joins TRBV30 to TRBJ2-1; D is possibly TRBD1 (6 bases). The sequenced sample was naive CD8+ T cells sorted from blood. The source is a man between 18 and 35 years old in good health. CDR3 residues: CAWSVLGTLYNEQFF. The CDR3 region has the DNA TGTGCCTGGAGTGTACTCGGGACATTGTACAATGAGCAGTTCTTC. The full variable domain, its missing parts supplied by reference TRBV30 and TRBJ2-1, is SQTIHQWPATLVQPVGSPLSLECTVEGTSNPNLYWYRQAAGRGLQLLFYSVGIGQISSEVPQNLSASRPQDRQFILSSKKLLLSDSGFYLCAWSVLGTLYNEQFFGPGTRLTVL.